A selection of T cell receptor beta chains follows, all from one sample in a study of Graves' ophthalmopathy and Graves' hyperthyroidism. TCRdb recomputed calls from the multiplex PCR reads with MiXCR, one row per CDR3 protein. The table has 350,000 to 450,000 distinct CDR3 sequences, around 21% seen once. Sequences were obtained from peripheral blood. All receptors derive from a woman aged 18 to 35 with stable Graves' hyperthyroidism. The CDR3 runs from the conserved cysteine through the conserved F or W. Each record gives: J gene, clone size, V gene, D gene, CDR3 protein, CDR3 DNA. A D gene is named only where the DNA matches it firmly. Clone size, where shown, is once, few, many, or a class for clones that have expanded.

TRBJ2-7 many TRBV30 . CAWSTGASYEQYF TGTGCCTGGAGTACTGGCGCCTCCTACGAGCAGTACTTC
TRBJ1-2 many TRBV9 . CASSVGTGEIGGYTF TGTGCCAGCAGCGTAGGGACGGGAGAGATCGGTGGCTACACCTTC
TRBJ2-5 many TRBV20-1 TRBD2 CSARWRVAGTPSRQETQYF TGCAGTGCTAGATGGAGAGTAGCGGGAACCCCGTCCAGGCAAGAGACCCAGTACTTC
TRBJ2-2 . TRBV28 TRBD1 CASSLPTGRATGELFF TGTGCCAGCAGTTTACCGACAGGGCGCGCAACCGGGGAGCTGTTTTTT
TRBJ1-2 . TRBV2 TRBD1 CASSFDRVSGYTF TGTGCCAGCAGCTTCGACAGGGTCTCGGGCTACACCTTC
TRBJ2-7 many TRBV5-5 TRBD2 CASSLSTSGSYEQYF TGTGCCAGCAGCTTGTCCACTAGCGGGAGCTACGAGCAGTACTTC
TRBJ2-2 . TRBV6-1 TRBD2 CASSATSGRGYTGELFF TGTGCCAGCAGTGCGACTAGCGGGAGGGGATACACCGGGGAGCTGTTTTTT
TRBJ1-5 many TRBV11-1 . CASSSGGQDSNQPQHF TGTGCCAGCAGTTCGGGAGGCCAAGATAGCAATCAGCCCCAGCATTTT
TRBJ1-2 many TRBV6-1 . CASSGRWALDYGYTF TGTGCCAGCAGTGGCCGATGGGCGTTGGACTATGGCTACACCTTC
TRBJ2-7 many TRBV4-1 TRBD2 CASSQATGGEGYEQYF TGCGCCAGCAGCCAAGCCACGGGGGGAGAAGGGTACGAGCAGTACTTC
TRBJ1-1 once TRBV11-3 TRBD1 CASSPQGARYTEAFF TGTGCCAGCAGCCCTCAGGGGGCAAGGTACACTGAAGCTTTCTTT
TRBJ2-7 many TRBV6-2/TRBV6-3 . CASTSGLDLYEQYF TGTGCCAGCACCTCCGGGCTAGATTTATACGAGCAGTACTTC
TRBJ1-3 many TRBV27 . CASSSLDRPGSGNTIYF TGTGCCAGCAGTTCCCTGGACAGACCAGGCTCTGGAAACACCATATATTTT
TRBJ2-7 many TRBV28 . CASSLWVGEQYF TGTGCCAGCAGTTTATGGGTGGGCGAGCAGTACTTC
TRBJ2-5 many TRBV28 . CASSLQGGLGGETQYF TGTGCCAGCAGTTTGCAGGGGGGACTAGGTGGGGAGACCCAGTACTTC
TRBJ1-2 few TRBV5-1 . CASSLDPGAKSFYGYTF TGCGCCAGCAGCTTGGATCCGGGGGCAAAATCGTTCTATGGCTACACCTTC
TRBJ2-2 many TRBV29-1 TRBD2 CSAAKAGGDSGELFF TGCAGCGCAGCTAAAGCGGGAGGGGACAGCGGGGAGCTGTTTTTT
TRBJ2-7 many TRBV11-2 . CASSYYRDYEQYF TGTGCCAGCAGCTACTACAGGGACTACGAGCAGTACTTC
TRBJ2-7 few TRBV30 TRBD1 CACDRGLYEQYF TGTGCCTGTGACAGGGGTCTCTACGAGCAGTACTTC
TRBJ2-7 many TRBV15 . CATSTRWGFEQYF TGTGCCACCAGCACTAGGTGGGGGTTCGAGCAGTACTTC
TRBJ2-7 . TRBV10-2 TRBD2 CASTQGTSGAHPYEQYF TGCGCCAGCACCCAGGGGACTAGCGGGGCCCATCCCTACGAGCAGTACTTC
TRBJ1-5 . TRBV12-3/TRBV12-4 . CASSPHAGVGANQPQHF TGTGCCAGCAGCCCACATGCGGGGGTTGGGGCCAATCAGCCCCAGCATTTT
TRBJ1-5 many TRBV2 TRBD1 CASSQTGQGALQPQHF TGTGCCAGCAGTCAAACGGGACAGGGGGCATTACAGCCCCAGCATTTT
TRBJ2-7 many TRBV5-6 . CASSFNMNYEQYF TGTGCCAGCAGCTTTAATATGAATTACGAGCAGTACTTC
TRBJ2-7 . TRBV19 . CASSISGYGYEQYF TGTGCCAGTAGTATCTCGGGCTATGGCTACGAGCAGTACTTC
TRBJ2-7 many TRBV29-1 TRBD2 CSAGGGTRAYEQYF TGCAGCGCCGGGGGGGGGACTCGGGCCTACGAGCAGTACTTC
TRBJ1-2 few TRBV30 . CAWSRDLPGYTF TGTGCCTGGAGTCGAGACCTCCCTGGCTACACCTTC
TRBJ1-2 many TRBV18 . CASSLQGFHYGYTF TGTGCCAGCTCACTACAGGGTTTTCACTATGGCTACACCTTC
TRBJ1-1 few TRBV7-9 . CASSLGGGRAAEAFF TGTGCCAGCAGCTTAGGCGGGGGGAGAGCGGCTGAAGCTTTCTTT
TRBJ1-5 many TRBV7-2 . CASSFVQNQPQHF TGTGCCAGCAGCTTTGTCCAGAATCAGCCCCAGCATTTT
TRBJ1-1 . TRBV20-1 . CSARGSVYGTDAFF TGCAGTGCTAGAGGATCCGTATATGGTACTGACGCTTTCTTT
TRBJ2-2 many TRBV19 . CASSKRGGELFF TGTGCCAGTAGTAAAAGAGGCGGGGAGCTGTTTTTT
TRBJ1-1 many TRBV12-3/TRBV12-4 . CASSPRGGYGSNTEAFF TGTGCCAGCAGTCCTCGGGGGGGTTACGGTTCGAACACTGAAGCTTTCTTT
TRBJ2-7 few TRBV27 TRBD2 CASSFGTTPYEQYF TGTGCCAGCAGTTTTGGGACTACTCCCTACGAGCAGTACTTC
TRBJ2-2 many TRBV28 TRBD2 CASSSISIKRENTGELFF TGTGCCAGCAGTTCCATTTCAATCAAGCGGGAGAACACCGGGGAGCTGTTTTTT
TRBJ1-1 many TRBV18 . CASSPMENTEAFF TGTGCCAGCTCCCCGATGGAGAACACTGAAGCTTTCTTT
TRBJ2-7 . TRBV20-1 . CSAAGSYEQYF TGCAGTGCGGCGGGCTCCTACGAGCAGTACTTC
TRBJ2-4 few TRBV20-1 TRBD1 CSSNAGQGSKNIQYF TGCAGTTCAAACGCGGGACAGGGGTCCAAAAACATTCAGTACTTC
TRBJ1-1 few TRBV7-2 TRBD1 CASSPAGGLGTEAFF TGTGCCAGCAGCCCTGCAGGGGGCCTAGGAACTGAAGCTTTCTTT
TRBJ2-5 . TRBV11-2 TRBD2 CASSLGSSGIETEYF TGTGCCAGCAGCTTGGGGTCTAGCGGGATAGAGACCGAGTACTTC